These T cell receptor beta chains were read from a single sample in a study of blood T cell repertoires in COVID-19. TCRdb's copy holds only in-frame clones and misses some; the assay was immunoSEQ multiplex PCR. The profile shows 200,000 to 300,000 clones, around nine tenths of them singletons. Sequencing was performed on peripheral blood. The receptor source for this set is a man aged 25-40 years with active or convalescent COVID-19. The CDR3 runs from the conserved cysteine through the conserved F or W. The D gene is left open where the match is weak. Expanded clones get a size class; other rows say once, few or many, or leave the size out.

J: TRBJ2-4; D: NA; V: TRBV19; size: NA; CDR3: CASTTGEGYKNIQYF; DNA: TGTGCCAGCACGACAGGGGAGGGGTACAAAAACATTCAGTACTTC
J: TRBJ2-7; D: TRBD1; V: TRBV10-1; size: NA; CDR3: CASSESTGGINEQYF; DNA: TGCGCCAGCAGTGAGTCGACAGGGGGCATAAACGAGCAGTACTTC
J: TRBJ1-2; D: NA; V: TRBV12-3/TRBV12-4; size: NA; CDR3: CASSLSTEVGYTF; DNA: TGTGCCAGCAGTTTGTCAACGGAGGTTGGCTACACCTTC
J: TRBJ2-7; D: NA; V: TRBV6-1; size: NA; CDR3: CASSEGGQQYEQYF; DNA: TGTGCCAGCAGTGAAGGTGGACAGCAGTACGAGCAGTACTTC
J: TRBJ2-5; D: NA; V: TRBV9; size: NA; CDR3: CASSVVGRAWETQYF; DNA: TGTGCCAGCAGCGTAGTCGGCAGGGCCTGGGAGACCCAGTACTTC
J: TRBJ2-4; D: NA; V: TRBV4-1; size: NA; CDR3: CASSHPLAGPTTYIQYF; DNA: TGCGCCAGCAGCCATCCCCTGGCGGGACCCACCACATACATTCAGTACTTC
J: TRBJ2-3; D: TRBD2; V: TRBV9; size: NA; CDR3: CASSVATGLAGGTDTQYF; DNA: TGTGCCAGCAGCGTAGCTACAGGACTAGCGGGGGGCACAGATACGCAGTATTTT
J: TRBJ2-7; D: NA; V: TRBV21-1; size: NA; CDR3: CASSKVRDQEGGEQYF; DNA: TGTGCCAGCAGCAAAGTACGGGACCAGGAAGGGGGCGAGCAGTACTTC
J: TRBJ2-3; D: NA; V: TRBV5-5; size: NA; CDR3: CASSLFWGVGTDTQYF; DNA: TGTGCCAGCAGCTTGTTTTGGGGGGTAGGCACAGATACGCAGTATTTT
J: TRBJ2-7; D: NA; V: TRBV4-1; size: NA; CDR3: CASSRTGNNEQYF; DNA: TGCGCCAGCAGCCGCACAGGTAACAACGAGCAGTACTTC
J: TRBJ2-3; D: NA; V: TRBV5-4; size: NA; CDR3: CASSTRTTDTQYF; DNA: TGTGCCAGCAGTACAAGAACAACAGATACGCAGTATTTT
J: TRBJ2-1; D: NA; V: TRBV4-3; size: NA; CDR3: CASSQGRTYNEQFF; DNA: TGCGCCAGCAGCCAAGGGCGGACCTACAATGAGCAGTTCTTC
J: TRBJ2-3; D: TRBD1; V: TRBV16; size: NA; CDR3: CASSLRTGSTDTQYF; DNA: TGTGCCAGCAGCTTACGGACAGGTAGCACAGATACGCAGTATTTT
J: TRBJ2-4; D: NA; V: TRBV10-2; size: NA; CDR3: CASSESSVGAKNIQYF; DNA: TGCGCCAGCAGTGAGTCTAGCGTTGGAGCCAAAAACATTCAGTACTTC
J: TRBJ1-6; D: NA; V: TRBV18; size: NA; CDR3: CASSPRAATGGNNSPLHF; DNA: TGTGCCAGCTCACCGAGGGCCGCTACGGGAGGGAATAATTCACCCCTCCACTTT
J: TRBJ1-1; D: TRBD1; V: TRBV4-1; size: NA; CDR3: CASATGGEGSTEAFF; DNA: TGCGCCAGCGCAACAGGGGGCGAGGGGAGCACTGAAGCTTTCTTT
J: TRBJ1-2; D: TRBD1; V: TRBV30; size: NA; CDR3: CAWSARRQGSVAGYGYTF; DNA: TGTGCCTGGAGTGCCAGGCGACAGGGAAGCGTGGCGGGCTATGGCTACACCTTC
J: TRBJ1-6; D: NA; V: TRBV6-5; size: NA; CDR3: CASSYTDNSPLHF; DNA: TGTGCCAGCAGTTACACAGACAATTCACCCCTCCACTTT
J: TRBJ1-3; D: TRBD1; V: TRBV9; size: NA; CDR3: CASTPRDSGNTIYF; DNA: TGTGCCAGCACCCCAAGGGACAGTGGAAACACCATATATTTT
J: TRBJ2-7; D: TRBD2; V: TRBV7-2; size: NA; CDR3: CASSLDLAGGGRLYF; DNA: TGTGCCAGCAGCTTGGACCTAGCGGGGGGTGGTAGACTGTACTTC
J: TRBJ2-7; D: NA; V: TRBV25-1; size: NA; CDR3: CASQTPSSYEQYF; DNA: TGTGCCAGCCAAACCCCCAGCTCCTACGAGCAGTACTTC
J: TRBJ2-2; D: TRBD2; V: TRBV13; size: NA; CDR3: CASSSSGGANTGELFF; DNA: TGTGCCAGCAGCTCTAGCGGGGGAGCGAACACCGGGGAGCTGTTTTTT
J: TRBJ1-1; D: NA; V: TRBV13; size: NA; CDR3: CASSFSERSTEAFF; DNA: TGTGCCAGCAGCTTCTCAGAGCGTAGCACTGAAGCTTTCTTT
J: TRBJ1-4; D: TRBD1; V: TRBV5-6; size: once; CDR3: CASSGDSNEKLFF; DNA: TGTGCCAGCAGCGGGGACAGTAATGAAAAACTGTTTTTT
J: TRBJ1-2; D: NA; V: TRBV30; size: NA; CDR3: CAWIFPGAGDIYGYTF; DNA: TGTGCCTGGATTTTCCCGGGTGCAGGGGACATCTATGGCTACACCTTC
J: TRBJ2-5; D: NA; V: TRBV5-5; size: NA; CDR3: CASSLGGGDTQETQYF; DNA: TGTGCCAGCAGCTTGGGGGGCGGAGACACCCAAGAGACCCAGTACTTC
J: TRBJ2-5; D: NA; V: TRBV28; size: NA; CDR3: CASSPRGAEETQYF; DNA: TGTGCCAGCAGCCCCCGCGGGGCCGAAGAGACCCAGTACTTC
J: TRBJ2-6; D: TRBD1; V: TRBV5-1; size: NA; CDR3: CASSLEGGTVYSGANVLTF; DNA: TGCGCCAGCAGCTTGGAAGGTGGGACAGTCTACTCTGGGGCCAACGTCCTGACTTTC
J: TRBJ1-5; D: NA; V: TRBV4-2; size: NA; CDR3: CASSISGGNQPQHF; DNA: TGTGCCAGCAGCATCTCAGGGGGCAATCAGCCCCAGCATTTT
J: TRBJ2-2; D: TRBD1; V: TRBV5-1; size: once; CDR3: CASRHQGQAPGELFF; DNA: TGCGCCAGCAGGCACCAAGGACAGGCCCCCGGGGAGCTGTTTTTT
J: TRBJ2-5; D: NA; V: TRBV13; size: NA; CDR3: CASSLRGGIQETQYF; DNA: TGTGCCAGCAGCTTAAGGGGAGGAATTCAAGAGACCCAGTACTTC
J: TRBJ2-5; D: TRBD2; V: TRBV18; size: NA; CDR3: CASSPPRSGGAARMQTQYF; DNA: TGTGCCAGCTCACCACCGCGAAGCGGGGGGGCTGCTCGTATGCAGACCCAGTACTTC
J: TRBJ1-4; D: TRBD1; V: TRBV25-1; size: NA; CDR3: CASSDPGGTNEKLFF; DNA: TGTGCCAGCAGTGACCCAGGGGGAACTAATGAAAAACTGTTTTTT
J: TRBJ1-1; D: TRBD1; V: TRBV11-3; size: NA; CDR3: CASSATGGGTEAFF; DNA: TGTGCCAGCAGCGCGACAGGGGGGGGCACTGAAGCTTTCTTT
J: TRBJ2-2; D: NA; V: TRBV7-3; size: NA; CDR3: CASRHPNTGELFF; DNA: TGTGCCAGCAGACACCCAAACACCGGGGAGCTGTTTTTT
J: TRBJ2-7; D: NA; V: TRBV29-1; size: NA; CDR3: CSVQGGASYEQYF; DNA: TGCAGCGTACAGGGTGGGGCCTCCTACGAGCAGTACTTC
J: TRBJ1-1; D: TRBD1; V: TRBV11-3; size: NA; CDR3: CASSSGTGTANTEAFF; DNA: TGTGCCAGCAGCTCCGGGACAGGGACCGCGAACACTGAAGCTTTCTTT
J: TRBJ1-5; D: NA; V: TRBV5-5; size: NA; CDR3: CASSLSELWSSNQPQHF; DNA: TGTGCCAGCAGCTTGTCAGAATTGTGGTCGAGCAATCAGCCCCAGCATTTT
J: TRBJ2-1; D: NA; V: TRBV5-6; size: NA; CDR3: CASSSRGVLEFF; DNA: TGTGCCAGCAGTTCCCGCGGGGTGCTGGAGTTCTTC